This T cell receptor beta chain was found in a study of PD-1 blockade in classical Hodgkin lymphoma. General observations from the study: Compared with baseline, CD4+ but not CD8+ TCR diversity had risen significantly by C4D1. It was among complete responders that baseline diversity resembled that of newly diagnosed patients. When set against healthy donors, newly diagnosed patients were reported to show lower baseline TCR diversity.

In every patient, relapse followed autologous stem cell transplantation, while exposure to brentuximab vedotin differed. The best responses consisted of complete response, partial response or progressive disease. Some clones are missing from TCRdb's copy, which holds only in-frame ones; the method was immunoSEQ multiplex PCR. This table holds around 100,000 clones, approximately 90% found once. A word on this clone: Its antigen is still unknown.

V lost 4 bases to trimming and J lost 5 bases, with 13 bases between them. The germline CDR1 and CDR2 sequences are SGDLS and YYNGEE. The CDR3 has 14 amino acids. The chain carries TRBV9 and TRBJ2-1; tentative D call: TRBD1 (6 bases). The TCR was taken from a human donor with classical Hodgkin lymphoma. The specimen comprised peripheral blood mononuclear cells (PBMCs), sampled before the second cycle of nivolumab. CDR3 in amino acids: CASSYPGVHNEQFF. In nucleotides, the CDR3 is TGTGCCAGCAGCTACCCAGGGGTCCACAATGAGCAGTTCTTC.